A single sample is the source of the 25 T cell receptor beta chains below, sequenced in a study of T-cell memory formation after mild COVID-19. TCRdb reprocessed the 5' RACE reads via MiXCR and lists one record per CDR3 protein. The sample includes approximately 580,000 distinct CDR3 sequences, about 20% of them seen just once. Sequencing was performed on PBMCs or a T cell subset sorted from them (not recorded which). These receptors came from an adult woman who had mild COVID-19 (a few samples of this study predate the infection). Cell type and time point are not known.

This clonotype was counted only a few times. The chain couples TRBV5-1 to TRBJ2-7, with 8 bases matching TRBD1. Per germline, CDR1 SGHRS and CDR2 YFSETQ. The V and J ends lost 0 bases and 2 bases, in that order; junction bases with no gene match: 4. The CDR3 is 15 residues long. For the CDR3, the DNA is TGCGCCAGCAGCTTGGATGTGGGACAGGCCTACGAGCAGTACTTC. It specifies CASSLDVGQAYEQYF.

This clonotype was counted a few times. This chain joins TRBV7-9 and TRBJ1-1; no clear D. In germline, CDR1 is SEHNR, CDR2 FQNEAQ (reference sequence). The CDR3 extends over 19 amino acids. Trimming left V 0 bases short and J 0 bases short, with 20 bases between. CDR3 sequence (DNA): TGTGCCAGCAGCTTAGCGTTGAGGTGGGGAAAAGATATGAACACTGAAGCTTTCTTT. Translation gives CASSLALRWGKDMNTEAFF. Full variable domain (rest looked up from reference TRBV7-9 and TRBJ1-1): DTGVSQNPRHKITKRGQNVTFRCDPISEHNRLYWYRQTLGQGPEFLTYFQNEAQLEKSRLLSDRFSAERPKGSFSTLEIQRTEQGDSAMYLCASSLALRWGKDMNTEAFFGQGTRLTVV.

The chain has TRBV27 and TRBJ2-3; D is unresolved. This CDR3 comprises 14 residues. Germline loops: CDR1 MNHEY, CDR2 SMNVEV (reference sequence). Trimming took 2 bases from V and 1 from J, leaving 7 bases between them. In DNA form, the CDR3 reads TGTGCCAGCAGTTTAATGTGGGGCACAGATACGCAGTATTTT. Its translation: CASSLMWGTDTQYF.

This clonotype was detected a few times. V is TRBV5-1 and J is TRBJ2-3; 7 bases match TRBD2. The CDR3 contains 16 residues. From germline, CDR1 is SGHRS and CDR2 YFSETQ. The V segment lost 6 bases and the J segment 3 bases; nucleotides outside the gene matches: 13. The chain's CDR3 is CASNLEAGVRTDTQYF. CDR3 in DNA: TGCGCCAGCAATTTGGAGGCGGGAGTACGAACAGATACGCAGTATTTT.

This clonotype was seen only a few times. The junction departs from germline at one end; a sequencing error may be responsible. This chain uses TRBV7-7 with TRBJ2-1; the match to TRBD2 covers 11 bases. The CDR3 contains 15 residues. Germline assignment: CDR1 SSHAT and CDR2 FNYEAQ (reference sequence). In DNA, the CDR3 is TGTGCTAGCAGCCCGGGACTAGCGGAAAACAATGAGCAGTTCTTC. Encoded protein: CASSPGLAENNEQFF.

This chain joins TRBV20-1 and TRBJ1-2, with TRBD1 as a possible D gene (5 bases). The V gene lost 3 bases and the J gene lost 8 bases, with 10 bases spanning the gap. In germline, CDR1 is DFQATT, CDR2 SNEGSKA (reference sequence). The CDR3 loop spans 11 amino acids. As DNA, the CDR3 is TGCAGTGCTAGGGGGACGCAGGGCTACACCTTC. Translation: CSARGTQGYTF.

Only a few counts were recorded for this clonotype. V and J are TRBV5-1 and TRBJ1-1; 7 positions agree with TRBD1. Trimming cost V 0 bases and J 0 bases; bases outside gene matches: 8. CDR3 length: 17 residues. CDR1 is SGHRS and CDR2 is YFSETQ in the germline V gene. CDR3 nucleotides: TGCGCCAGCAGCTTGGGTTTGCAGGGGGTCATGAACACTGAAGCTTTCTTT. It encodes CASSLGLQGVMNTEAFF.

This chain links TRBV5-1 with TRBJ2-1; D ambiguous. V was pared by 3 bases and J by 4 bases, with 20 bases between. The CDR3 extends over 17 amino acids. The germline CDR1 and CDR2 sequences are SGHRS and YFSETQ. CDR3 protein: CASSWALRVGSYNEQFF. Written as DNA, the CDR3 is TGCGCCAGCAGCTGGGCCTTACGGGTGGGATCATACAATGAGCAGTTCTTC.

This clonotype was seen a handful of times. One end of the junction varies from germline; a read error may be responsible. The chain uses TRBV29-1 and TRBJ2-1; 7 bases match TRBD2. The length of the CDR3 is 15 residues. Germline V gives CDR1 SQVTM, CDR2 ANQGSEA. The CDR3 here is CSVDGGLTPYIEQFF. For the CDR3, the DNA is TGCAGCGTTGACGGGGGACTAACCCCGTACATTGAGCAGTTCTTC.

This clonotype showed up many times. V is TRBV6-5 and J is TRBJ1-1; a weak D match, TRBD1 (6 bases). V shed 2 bases and J shed 1 base, with 8 bases lying between them. Germline CDR1 and CDR2: MNHEY and SVGAGI. The CDR3 length is 14 residues. CDR3 residues: CASSYLTGNTEAFF. The CDR3 DNA is TGTGCCAGCAGTTACCTGACAGGGAACACTGAAGCTTTCTTT.

This clonotype has a handful of counts. The chain uses TRBV27 and TRBJ1-4; the D is unclear. The germline V gene encodes CDR1 MNHEY and CDR2 SMNVEV (reference sequence). Trimming shortened V by 5 bases and J by 3 bases, and 16 bases separated the two germline ends. This CDR3 is 16 amino acids long. DNA for the CDR3: TGTGCCAGCAGTGTGACGAGGTTTCGGTCTAATGAAAAACTGTTTTTT. Translation: CASSVTRFRSNEKLFF. The variable domain in full, completed from reference TRBV27 and TRBJ1-4, reads EAQVTQNPRYLITVTGKKLTVTCSQNMNHEYMSWYRQDPGLGLRQIYYSMNVEVTDKGDVPEGYKVSRKEKRNFPLILESPSPNQTSLYFCASSVTRFRSNEKLFFGSGTQLSVL.

This clonotype was observed a few times. The chain has TRBV5-1 and TRBJ2-3; D not resolved. Germline V lookup: CDR1 SGHRS, CDR2 YFSETQ. Trimming pared 9 bases from V and 4 bases from J, leaving 15 bases between. There are 13 residues in the CDR3. The CDR3 spells CATSRVVSDTQYF. Here the CDR3 DNA reads TGCGCCACCTCAAGAGTGGTGTCAGATACGCAGTATTTT.

This rearrangement joins TRBV12-3 or TRBV12-4 to TRBJ2-7, with TRBD2 matching over 12 bases. V trimming: 2 bases; J trimming: 3 bases; junction bases outside the gene matches: 8. This CDR3 has 17 residues. The CDR3 DNA follows: TGTGCCAGCAGTTTAAGGACTAGCGGGGTTCCGGACTACGAGCAGTACTTC. This gives the protein CASSLRTSGVPDYEQYF.

This chain links TRBV7-9 with TRBJ1-2; D remains ambiguous. This CDR3 comprises 15 residues. V was clipped by 3 bases and J by 0 bases, with 11 bases between them. Germline CDR1 reads SEHNR; CDR2 reads FQNEAQ (reference sequence). The CDR3 nucleotides read TGTGCCAGCAGCTTGCCGTTGAGAACTAACTATGGCTACACCTTC. Translating it yields CASSLPLRTNYGYTF.

Only a few counts were recorded for this clonotype. The chain is built from TRBV13 and TRBJ2-2; 10 bases line up with TRBD2. The V and J ends lost 6 bases and 6 bases, in that order; junction bases with no gene match: 7. Germline lookup yields CDR1 PRHDT and CDR2 FYEKMQ (reference sequence). There are 15 residues in the CDR3. The CDR3 loop is CASSSGGTPAGELFF. The CDR3 DNA is TGTGCCAGCAGTAGCGGGGGGACGCCGGCCGGGGAGCTGTTTTTT. The full variable domain, rest sourced from reference TRBV13 and TRBJ2-2, is AAGVIQSPRHLIKEKRETATLKCYPIPRHDTVYWYQQGPGQDPQFLISFYEKMQSDKGSIPDRFSAQQFSDYHSELNMSSLELGDSALYFCASSSGGTPAGELFFGEGSRLTVL.

This clonotype was recorded a few times. V gene TRBV12-5 combines with J gene TRBJ2-3; 9 nucleotides match TRBD1. The CDR3 extends over 15 amino acids. Germline V CDR1 and CDR2: LGHNT, FRNRAP. V was pared by 4 bases and J by 4 bases, with 6 bases of the junction left unmatched. CDR3 in amino acids: CASGSTGGEADTQYF. CDR3 nucleotide sequence: TGTGCTAGTGGTTCGACAGGGGGAGAAGCAGATACGCAGTATTTT.

This clonotype was picked up many times. The chain is built from TRBV6-5 and TRBJ2-4, with D uncertain. Per germline, CDR1 MNHEY and CDR2 SVGAGI. The ends were cut back, 6 bases at V and 1 base at J, with 13 bases in the middle. This CDR3 has 15 amino acids. The CDR3: CASSPDSGAKNIQYF. The CDR3 DNA reads TGTGCCAGCAGCCCGGATTCTGGGGCCAAAAACATTCAGTACTTC.

The chain is built from TRBV27 and TRBJ1-2, with 12 bases identical to TRBD1. Germline values: CDR1 MNHEY, CDR2 SMNVEV (reference sequence). The CDR3 sequence is 16 residues long. Trimming cost V 2 bases and J 8 bases; bases outside gene matches: 9. In nucleotides, the CDR3 is TGTGCCAGCAGTTTAGTGGGGACAGGGGGCGCGAAGGGCTACACCTTC. Translated: CASSLVGTGGAKGYTF.

The V gene is TRBV9, the J gene TRBJ2-3; the match to TRBD2 covers 9 bases. Germline lookup yields CDR1 SGDLS and CDR2 YYNGEE. The trim removed 3 bases at V and 2 bases at J, leaving 4 bases unmatched. The CDR3 spans 15 residues. The DNA of the CDR3 is TGTGCCAGCAGCGGTAGCGGGAGTTACACAGATACGCAGTATTTT. This codes for CASSGSGSYTDTQYF.

The rearrangement uses TRBV7-9 and TRBJ1-4; maybe TRBD1 (5 bases). V was trimmed by 6 bases and J by 10 bases, leaving 18 bases between them. The CDR3 consists of 14 residues. Germline values: CDR1 SEHNR, CDR2 FQNEAQ (reference sequence). CDR3 DNA sequence: TGTGCCAGCAGGGGGACCGGATCGAGTGGAAAACTGTTTTTT. Its translation: CASRGTGSSGKLFF.

This clonotype was recorded a few times. The CDR3 DNA reads TGTGCCAGCAGCCTCTCTTGGACAGGGGCCAATGAGCAGTTCTTC. Amino acid sequence: CASSLSWTGANEQFF. The V and J genes are TRBV6-5 and TRBJ2-1; 9 bases line up with TRBD1. The V segment lost 6 bases and the J segment 6 bases; nucleotides outside the gene matches: 9. Germline loops: CDR1 MNHEY, CDR2 SVGAGI. This CDR3 spans 15 amino acids.

V usage is TRBV2 and J usage is TRBJ2-2; possible D gene TRBD2, 7 bases. Trimming took off 6 bases at V and 7 bases at J, with 18 bases between the two ends. This CDR3 contains 15 residues. CDR1 SNHLY and CDR2 FYNNEI come from the germline V gene. CDR3 amino acids: CASRTHTGGGGELFF. Here the CDR3 DNA reads TGTGCCAGCAGGACCCACACGGGGGGCGGCGGGGAGCTGTTTTTT.

The chain uses TRBV5-1 and TRBJ2-5; D remains unclear. V was cut by 2 bases and J by 1 base, with 9 bases left in between. CDR3 length equals 14 residues. Germline CDR1 reads SGHRS; CDR2 reads YFSETQ. CDR3 sequence (DNA): TGCGCCAGCAGCTTTATAGCAGCCCAAGAGACCCAGTACTTC. Its translation: CASSFIAAQETQYF. Filled out from reference TRBV5-1 and TRBJ2-5, the complete variable domain reads KAGVTQTPRYLIKTRGQQVTLSCSPISGHRSVSWYQQTPGQGLQFLFEYFSETQRNKGNFPGRFSGRQFSNSRSEMNVSTLELGDSALYLCASSFIAAQETQYFGPGTRLLVL.

The V gene is TRBV12-3 or TRBV12-4, the J gene TRBJ2-7; D unclear. V was cut by 6 bases and J by 1 base, with 13 bases left in between. The length of the CDR3 is 14 residues. The CDR3 is CASSFAVGSYEQYF. Written as DNA, the CDR3 is TGTGCCAGCAGCTTTGCTGTAGGGTCCTACGAGCAGTACTTC.

The J gene is TRBJ2-5, the V gene TRBV6-1; D call uncertain. Germline V lookup: CDR1 MNHNS, CDR2 SASEGT. V lost 0 bases and J 6 bases, leaving 20 bases between the germline ends. This CDR3 is built from 17 residues. This chain's CDR3 is CASSEASPWQSDKTQYF. CDR3 coding DNA: TGTGCCAGCAGTGAAGCATCCCCGTGGCAGTCGGATAAGACCCAGTACTTC.